Shown below are 15 T cell receptor beta chains from a single sample sequenced in a study of shared clonotypes between healthy human individuals. Sequencing used immunoSEQ multiplex PCR; TCRdb keeps in-frame clones, though not all of them. The sample lists hundreds of thousands of clones; roughly 73% were seen once. The source material was memory CD4+ T cells sorted from blood. Subset defined: CD45RA-negative fraction. The origin of the receptors is a woman aged 25 to 45 in good health.

This chain joins TRBV5-1 and TRBJ2-3; 10 nucleotides line up with TRBD1. The V gene's germline CDR1 is SGHRS and CDR2 YFSETQ. V was pared by 0 bases and J by 3 bases, with 1 base of the junction left unmatched. CDR3 length: 15 amino acids. CDR3 sequence: CASSLAGQGTDTQYF. The DNA of the CDR3 is TGCGCCAGCAGCTTGGCGGGACAGGGGACAGATACGCAGTATTTT.

This chain connects TRBV19 to TRBJ1-1, with a weak D call TRBD1 (5 bases). The CDR3 sequence is 14 residues long. Trimming took 7 bases from V and 0 from J, leaving 12 bases between them. CDR1 and CDR2 from the germline V gene are LNHDA and SQIVND (reference sequence). CDR3 nucleotide sequence: TGTGCCAGTAACCAAGGGGCCCTGAACACTGAAGCTTTCTTT. It encodes CASNQGALNTEAFF.

V and J are TRBV28 and TRBJ1-4; TRBD1 is a possible D gene (5 bases). This CDR3 has 17 amino acids. Trimming left V 5 bases short and J 2 bases short, with 18 bases between. Per the germline V gene, CDR1 is MDHEN and CDR2 is SYDVKM. CDR3 sequence: CASSLLGGTSTNEKLFF. The CDR3 DNA is TGTGCCAGCAGTCTCCTTGGGGGGACTAGTACTAATGAAAAACTGTTTTTT.

This chain connects TRBV10-3 to TRBJ2-7, with 8 nucleotides matching TRBD1. The CDR3 runs 12 residues. After removal of 6 bases from V and 5 bases from J, the junction contained 3 bases not matched to a gene. Looked up from germline, CDR1 is ENHRY and CDR2 is SYGVKD. CDR3 nucleotides: TGTGCCATCAGGGACAGGGCGGACGAGCAGTACTTC. It translates to CAIRDRADEQYF.

The CDR3: CASSRSGGRENEQYF. The CDR3 coding sequence is TGTGCCAGCAGCCGGTCGGGCGGGCGGGAGAACGAGCAGTACTTC. The chain joins TRBV9 to TRBJ2-5; 7 bases are a match to TRBD2. The J call may be in error: the DNA end matches TRBJ2-7 better. CDR3 length: 15 residues. Per the germline V gene, CDR1 is SGDLS and CDR2 is YYNGEE.

This clone was seen once. V and J are TRBV7-2 and TRBJ2-7; D perhaps matches TRBD2 (6 bases). The ends were cut back, 6 bases at V and 2 bases at J, with 20 bases in the middle. Germline CDR1 is SGHTA and CDR2 is FQGNSA. The CDR3 extends over 16 amino acids. The CDR3 sequence is CASSQGSVGRTYEQYF. In DNA form, the CDR3 reads TGTGCCAGCAGTCAGGGAAGCGTGGGGAGGACCTACGAGCAGTACTTC. Full variable domain (missing parts from reference TRBV7-2 and TRBJ2-7): GAGVSQSPSNKVTEKGKDVELRCDPISGHTALYWYRQSLGQGLEFLIYFQGNSAPDKSGLPSDRFSAERTGGSVSTLTIQRTQQEDSAVYLCASSQGSVGRTYEQYFGPGTRLTVT.

The chain couples TRBV2 to TRBJ1-4; D is ambiguous. This CDR3 is built from 13 residues. Germline CDR1 reads SNHLY; CDR2 reads FYNNEI. The V gene lost 5 bases and the J gene lost 5 bases, with 9 bases spanning the gap. CDR3: CASSTVSNEKLFF. The CDR3 DNA reads TGTGCCAGCAGTACAGTATCGAATGAAAAACTGTTTTTT.

The chain uses TRBV29-1 and TRBJ1-5; D gene unclear. The germline CDR1 and CDR2 sequences are SQVTM and ANQGSEA. This CDR3 has 14 amino acids. V lost 4 bases and J lost 0, with 10 bases in between. The CDR3, as DNA: TGCAGCGTTGTCAGGCCCTATAGCAATCAGCCCCAGCATTTT. Translated, it gives CSVVRPYSNQPQHF.

J is TRBJ2-4 and V is TRBV4-1; 9 bases align to TRBD1. Germline V gene data show CDR1 as MGHRA and CDR2 as YSYEKL. The V and J ends lost 0 bases and 2 bases, in that order; junction bases with no gene match: 5. CDR3 length equals 17 residues. CDR3 region: CASSQEGGQGPKNIQYF. The CDR3 bases are TGCGCCAGCAGCCAAGAGGGGGGACAGGGCCCCAAAAACATTCAGTACTTC.

The chain carries TRBV19 and TRBJ2-5; 12 nucleotides line up with TRBD1. The V gene end was trimmed by 3 bases and the J gene end by 4 bases; junction bases not matched to a gene: 6. CDR3 size: 16 residues. Per the germline V gene, CDR1 is LNHDA and CDR2 is SQIVND (reference sequence). CDR3 region: CASSIGGQGARETQYF. The CDR3 nucleotides read TGTGCCAGTAGTATTGGGGGACAGGGGGCGAGAGAGACCCAGTACTTC.

This clone was detected a few times. This chain links TRBV5-4 with TRBJ1-2; 8 nucleotides line up with TRBD1. CDR3 length: 15 residues. From germline, CDR1 is SGHNT and CDR2 YYREEE (reference sequence). The V segment lost 0 bases and the J segment 8 bases; nucleotides outside the gene matches: 9. CDR3 in amino acids: CASSLGDRPRIGYTF. The CDR3 nucleotides are TGTGCCAGCAGCTTGGGGGACAGGCCCCGCATAGGCTACACCTTC.

This clone showed up just a few times. This chain connects TRBV7-9 to TRBJ1-2; no reliable D call. CDR1 and CDR2 (germline): SEHNR, FQNEAQ (reference sequence). The CDR3 runs 12 residues. V was cut by 3 bases and J by 8 bases, with 10 bases left in between. This CDR3 is CASSLGGRGYTF. CDR3 DNA sequence: TGTGCCAGCAGCTTGGGTGGGAGAGGCTACACCTTC.

CDR3 residues: CASSWWGAEAPDTQYF. The CDR3 DNA follows: TGCGCCAGCAGCTGGTGGGGGGCTGAAGCACCAGATACGCAGTATTTT. This chain links TRBV5-1 with TRBJ2-3, with D perhaps assigned TRBD1 or TRBD2 (6 bases each). The CDR3 covers 16 residues. V gave up 3 bases and J gave up 4 bases, with 18 bases separating them. Per germline, CDR1 SGHRS and CDR2 YFSETQ.

This sequence joins TRBV30 and TRBJ1-1; a weak D match, TRBD1 (5 bases). The CDR3 consists of 14 residues. Germline V gives CDR1 GTSNPN, CDR2 SVGIG (reference sequence). V was clipped by 1 base and J by 1 base, with 10 bases between them. The CDR3 bases are TGTGCCTGGAGTGACCTCAGGGAGAACACTGAAGCTTTCTTT. This translates into CAWSDLRENTEAFF.

V and J are TRBV2 and TRBJ2-1; 11 nucleotides line up with TRBD2. The CDR3 runs to 15 residues. CDR1 SNHLY and CDR2 FYNNEI come from the germline V gene. Germline trimming cut 6 bases from V and 6 bases from J; bases unmatched to any gene: 7. In nucleotides, the CDR3 is TGTGCCAGCAGCGAAACTAGCGGGAGTAGCAATGAGCAGTTCTTC. Amino acids: CASSETSGSSNEQFF.